The sequence of this T cell receptor (beta chain) was determined in a study of blood T cell repertoires in COVID-19. Study details: From T cells, B-cell-depleted T cells, or PBMCs came the material, which was cDNA or gDNA.

Germline loops: CDR1 LGHNA, CDR2 YNFKEQ. V was shortened by 0 bases and J by 7 bases, with 10 bases between the two germline ends. CDR3 length equals 15 residues. TCRdb keeps only in-frame clones here, not all; method: immunoSEQ multiplex PCR. The sample includes around 120,000 clones, 79% of them seen just once. This TCR derives from an elderly woman with acute or convalescent COVID-19. Input material: peripheral blood. This chain joins TRBV4-2 and TRBJ1-6; D uncertain. CDR3 DNA sequence: TGTGCCAGCAGCCAAGACGGGATTAGGAATTCACCCCTCCACTTT. Protein sequence: CASSQDGIRNSPLHF.